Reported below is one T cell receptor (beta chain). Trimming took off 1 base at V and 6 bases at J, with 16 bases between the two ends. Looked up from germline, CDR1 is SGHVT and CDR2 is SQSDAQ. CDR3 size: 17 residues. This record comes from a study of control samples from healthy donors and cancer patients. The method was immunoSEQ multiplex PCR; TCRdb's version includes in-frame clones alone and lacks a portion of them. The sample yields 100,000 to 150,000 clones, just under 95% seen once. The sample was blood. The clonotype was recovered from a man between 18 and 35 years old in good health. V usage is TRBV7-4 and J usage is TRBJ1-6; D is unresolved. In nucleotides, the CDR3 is TGTGCCAGCAGCTTAGTCATTGCCCACCGGGGTAATTCACCCCTCCACTTT. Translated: CASSLVIAHRGNSPLHF.